This passage covers 25 T cell receptor beta chains from one sample sequenced in a study of OX40 agonist ivuxolimab in advanced cancers. Data came from immunoSEQ multiplex PCR; TCRdb stores just in-frame clones and leaves some out. The sample consists of about 34,000 clones, 80% to 95% of them appearing once. The specimen was CD4+ or CD8+ T cells sorted from blood, collected in a trial of the OX40 agonist ivuxolimab. The receptor set was obtained from an adult with an advanced solid tumor such as melanoma, head and neck, liver or kidney cancer.

This clone occurred once. This chain links TRBV9 with TRBJ2-5, with 9 bases fitting TRBD1. J gave up 5 bases and V 0 bases, and 11 bases lay outside the gene matches. Germline V gene data show CDR1 as SGDLS and CDR2 as YYNGEE. There are 17 residues in the CDR3. CDR3 amino acids: CASSVAASTGGRETQYF. Here the CDR3 DNA reads TGTGCCAGCAGCGTAGCTGCGTCAACAGGGGGCCGGGAGACCCAGTACTTC.

The chain has TRBV4-1 and TRBJ1-1; a possible D gene is TRBD1 (6 bases). Germline lookup yields CDR1 MGHRA and CDR2 YSYEKL. This CDR3 is 16 amino acids long. Trimming took off 2 bases at V and 1 base at J, with 14 bases between the two ends. The CDR3 bases are TGCGCCAGCAGCCAACCCACAGGGCCTAAGAACACTGAAGCTTTCTTT. It translates to CASSQPTGPKNTEAFF.

This clone came up once. The chain carries TRBV6-1 and TRBJ1-1; 7 nucleotides agree with TRBD1. V lost 10 bases to trimming and J lost 1 base; unmatched junction nucleotides: 6. The CDR3 runs 13 residues. Germline V CDR1 and CDR2: MNHNS, SASEGT. The CDR3 bases are TGTGCCACTGGGACAGACCCGAACACTGAAGCTTTCTTT. Translating it yields CATGTDPNTEAFF.

This chain joins TRBV7-2 and TRBJ2-1; the match to TRBD1 covers 7 bases. Germline CDR1 and CDR2: SGHTA and FQGNSA. CDR3 length equals 15 residues. Trimming at V came to 4 bases and at J to 1 base, leaving 4 bases not matched to a gene. The CDR3: CASSSDRTSYNEQFF. In DNA, the CDR3 is TGTGCCAGCAGCTCGGACAGGACTTCCTACAATGAGCAGTTCTTC.

The rearrangement joins TRBV6-6 to TRBJ1-5; 10 positions agree with TRBD1. Germline trimming cut 6 bases from V and 5 bases from J; bases unmatched to any gene: 10. The CDR3 runs 16 residues. The V gene's germline CDR1 is MNHNY and CDR2 SVGAGI (reference sequence). The CDR3 region is CASSSPTGGWDQPQHF. For the CDR3, the DNA is TGTGCCAGCAGCTCACCGACAGGGGGCTGGGATCAGCCCCAGCATTTT.

This clone occurred once. The J gene is TRBJ1-6, the V gene TRBV5-1; 7 bases fit TRBD1. CDR1 is SGHRS, CDR2 YFSETQ, per germline. The CDR3 loop spans 16 amino acids. Losses at the gene ends were 2 bases for V and 6 bases for J; bases not matched to a gene: 8. CDR3 in DNA: TGCGCCAGCAGCTTAACGACGGGACAGATTAATTCACCCCTCCACTTT. Residues: CASSLTTGQINSPLHF.

The chain joins TRBV18 to TRBJ2-1, with 10 bases that match TRBD1. J gave up 6 bases and V 4 bases, and 9 bases lay outside the gene matches. Germline V gene data show CDR1 as KGHSH and CDR2 as LQKENI. CDR3 length: 16 residues. The CDR3 DNA follows: TGTGCCAGCTCACTCCTCGGGACAGGGGCCTCCAATGAGCAGTTCTTC. It codes for CASSLLGTGASNEQFF. Drawing the rest from reference TRBV18 and TRBJ2-1, the complete variable domain is NAGVMQNPRHLVRRRGQEARLRCSPMKGHSHVYWYRQLPEEGLKFMVYLQKENIIDESGMPKERFSAEFPKEGPSILRIQQVVRGDSAAYFCASSLLGTGASNEQFFGPGTRLTVL.

This clone appeared a single time. The rearrangement joins TRBV28 to TRBJ1-1, with TRBD1 as a possible D gene (5 bases). This CDR3 spans 14 amino acids. V was cut by 5 bases and J by 2 bases, with 12 bases left in between. Germline V gives CDR1 MDHEN, CDR2 SYDVKM. The CDR3 DNA reads as TGTGCCAGCAGTCCTTGGACAATCAACACTGAAGCTTTCTTT. Translated: CASSPWTINTEAFF.

The chain employs TRBV7-3 and TRBJ2-2; D may be TRBD1 (5 bases). This CDR3 is 14 amino acids long. Looked up from germline, CDR1 is SGHTA and CDR2 is FQGTGA. V shed 4 bases and J shed 1 base, with 7 bases lying between them. CDR3 sequence (DNA): TGTGCCAGCAGCTCCGGACAGAACACCGGGGAGCTGTTTTTT. This codes for CASSSGQNTGELFF.

The V and J genes are TRBV6-6 and TRBJ1-5; TRBD1 matches 9 bases. With V trimmed by 0 bases and J by 8 bases, 8 bases remained unmatched. Germline-derived CDR1 and CDR2 are MNHNY and SVGAGI (reference sequence). The CDR3 sequence is 16 residues long. For the CDR3, the DNA is TGTGCCAGCAGTTACTCGACCGGACAGGGGAGTAAGCCCCAGCATTTT. This encodes CASSYSTGQGSKPQHF.

The chain recombines TRBV28 with TRBJ2-6; tentative D call: TRBD2 (5 bases). CDR1 MDHEN and CDR2 SYDVKM come from the germline V gene. This CDR3 comprises 15 residues. The V and J ends lost 6 bases and 2 bases respectively, with 11 bases between them. CDR3 nucleotide sequence: TGTGCCAGCAGGGAGGTGGGGACTGGGGCCAACGTCCTGACTTTC. Its translation: CASREVGTGANVLTF.

The chain joins TRBV5-4 to TRBJ1-2; 9 bases map to TRBD1. The germline V gene has CDR1 SGHNT and CDR2 YYREEE (reference sequence). The CDR3 is 15 residues long. V shed 4 bases and J 3 bases; nucleotides not matched to a gene: 7. The CDR3 sequence is CASSLQGAGDYGYTF. CDR3 in DNA: TGTGCCAGCAGCCTACAGGGGGCGGGAGACTATGGCTACACCTTC. Full variable domain (missing parts from reference TRBV5-4 and TRBJ1-2): ETGVTQSPTHLIKTRGQQVTLRCSSQSGHNTVSWYQQALGQGPQFIFQYYREEENGRGNFPPRFSGLQFPNYSSELNVNALELDDSALYLCASSLQGAGDYGYTFGSGTRLTVV.

This rearrangement joins TRBV18 to TRBJ1-1; no definite D call. This CDR3 has 13 residues. V dropped 0 bases and J dropped 7 bases, with 9 bases sitting between them. In germline, CDR1 is KGHSH, CDR2 LQKENI. The CDR3 DNA sequence: TGTGCCAGCTCACCACCGGTGACGGGTGAAGCTTTCTTT. This sequence encodes CASSPPVTGEAFF.

This clone was counted a single time. This CDR3 reads CASSLSGTARDYGYTF. In DNA, the CDR3 is TGTGCCAGCAGTTTGTCCGGGACAGCCAGGGACTATGGCTACACCTTC. The chain uses TRBV6-6 and TRBJ1-2; 7 bases agree with TRBD1. The V segment lost 4 bases and the J segment 3 bases; nucleotides outside the gene matches: 11. The CDR3 has 16 amino acids. Germline assignment: CDR1 MNHNY and CDR2 SVGAGI (reference sequence).

The chain couples TRBV5-6 to TRBJ1-2; D unclear. V was shortened by 4 bases and J by 7 bases, with 14 bases between the two germline ends. Germline V gene lookup returns CDR1 SGHDT and CDR2 YYEEEE. The length of the CDR3 is 13 residues. The CDR3 coding sequence is TGTGCCAGCAGCCGGTCAGCAGCGTCTGGCTACACCTTC. Residues: CASSRSAASGYTF.

The chain carries TRBV4-2 and TRBJ2-7; the match to TRBD1 covers 7 bases. The germline gives CDR1 LGHNA, CDR2 YNFKEQ. The V segment lost 5 bases and the J segment 7 bases; nucleotides outside the gene matches: 11. This CDR3 comprises 14 residues. The DNA for the CDR3 is TGTGCCAGCAGCACCCCAGACAGGGTACGAGAGCAGTACTTC. Translated: CASSTPDRVREQYF.

The chain links TRBV28 to TRBJ2-2; TRBD1 or TRBD2 may be the D gene (5 bases each). The V end lost 4 bases, the J end lost 6 bases, and 18 bases lay between the germline ends. Germline V gene data show CDR1 as MDHEN and CDR2 as SYDVKM. The CDR3 covers 16 residues. The chain's CDR3 is CASSSGASQGAGELFF. The CDR3 DNA reads TGTGCCAGCAGTTCCGGGGCCTCCCAAGGCGCCGGGGAGCTGTTTTTT. The whole variable domain, filled in from reference TRBV28 and TRBJ2-2, reads DVKVTQSSRYLVKRTGEKVFLECVQDMDHENMFWYRQDPGLGLRLIYFSYDVKMKEKGDIPEGYSVSREKKERFSLILESASTNQTSMYLCASSSGASQGAGELFFGEGSRLTVL.

The chain combines TRBV30 with TRBJ2-3; D call uncertain. The CDR3 is 14 amino acids. Trimming took off 0 bases at V and 2 bases at J, with 9 bases between the two ends. Germline CDR1 is GTSNPN and CDR2 is SVGIG (reference sequence). The CDR3 spells CAWSVDPLTDTQYF. The CDR3 DNA reads as TGTGCCTGGAGTGTTGATCCTCTCACAGATACGCAGTATTTT.

In its sample, this clone was seen once. The chain couples TRBV9 to TRBJ1-4, with a weak D call TRBD1 (5 bases). Germline V gene sequence: CDR1 SGDLS, CDR2 YYNGEE. V shed 0 bases and J shed 8 bases, with 11 bases lying between them. The CDR3 has 14 residues. The CDR3 nucleotides are TGTGCCAGCAGCGTAGGTGTCTGGGACGAAAAACTGTTTTTT. This translates into CASSVGVWDEKLFF.

The chain has TRBV5-4 and TRBJ2-5, with 7 bases identical to TRBD1. CDR1 SGHNT and CDR2 YYREEE come from the germline V gene (reference sequence). The CDR3 is 16 amino acids. Trimming removed 4 bases from V and 3 bases from J; junction bases left unmatched: 12. CDR3 sequence reads: CASSLTIGTAKETQYF. The CDR3 bases are TGTGCCAGCAGCCTAACTATTGGGACAGCAAAAGAGACCCAGTACTTC.

The rearrangement joins TRBV25-1 to TRBJ2-7; D is perhaps TRBD2 (6 bases). V lost 3 bases and J 1 base, leaving 13 bases between the germline ends. The V gene's germline CDR1 is MGHDK and CDR2 SYGVNS. This CDR3 contains 15 residues. The CDR3 loop reads CASSDSGTPSYEQYF. DNA of the CDR3: TGTGCCAGCAGTGACTCCGGGACTCCGTCCTACGAGCAGTACTTC.

The CDR3 nucleotides are TGTGCCAGTAGTATGGGAAGGGACAGGGATGGCTACACCTTC. Its protein product is CASSMGRDRDGYTF. The chain links TRBV19 to TRBJ1-2, with TRBD1 identical over 9 bases. The V segment lost 3 bases and the J segment 6 bases; nucleotides outside the gene matches: 5. The CDR3 runs 14 residues. Germline lookup yields CDR1 LNHDA and CDR2 SQIVND (reference sequence).

The chain carries TRBV2 and TRBJ1-2, with unresolved D. Between the trimmed V and J ends, which lost 6 bases and 2 bases, there was a span of 16 bases. The CDR3 sequence is 15 residues long. Per the germline V gene, CDR1 is SNHLY and CDR2 is FYNNEI. The CDR3 nucleotides are TGTGCCAGCAGGGAGACACCGGCTGCCAACTATGGCTACACCTTC. Residues: CASRETPAANYGYTF. Full variable domain (remainder filled in from reference TRBV2 and TRBJ1-2): EPEVTQTPSHQVTQMGQEVILRCVPISNHLYFYWYRQILGQKVEFLVSFYNNEISEKSEIFDDQFSVERPDGSNFTLKIRSTKLEDSAMYFCASRETPAANYGYTFGSGTRLTVV.

The chain employs TRBV7-9 and TRBJ2-5; perhaps TRBD1 as D (5 bases). The DNA end is more similar to TRBJ2-7, so the J call may be wrong. The CDR3 runs to 15 residues. Germline V gives CDR1 SEHNR, CDR2 FQNEAQ (reference sequence). The DNA for the CDR3 is TGTGCCAGCAGCTCGATGGGGCAGAACTCCTACGAGCAGTACTTC. Its protein product is CASSSMGQNSYEQYF.

This clone was seen once. The chain couples TRBV6-7 to TRBJ2-5, with D maybe TRBD1 (6 bases). TRBV6-7 is given ORF status, its function remaining uncertain. The ends were cut back, 5 bases at V and 1 base at J, with 17 bases in the middle. The CDR3 loop spans 16 amino acids. The CDR3 sequence is CASSDLNRGSQETQYF. The CDR3 coding sequence is TGTGCCAGCAGTGACTTAAATAGGGGGTCCCAAGAGACCCAGTACTTC.